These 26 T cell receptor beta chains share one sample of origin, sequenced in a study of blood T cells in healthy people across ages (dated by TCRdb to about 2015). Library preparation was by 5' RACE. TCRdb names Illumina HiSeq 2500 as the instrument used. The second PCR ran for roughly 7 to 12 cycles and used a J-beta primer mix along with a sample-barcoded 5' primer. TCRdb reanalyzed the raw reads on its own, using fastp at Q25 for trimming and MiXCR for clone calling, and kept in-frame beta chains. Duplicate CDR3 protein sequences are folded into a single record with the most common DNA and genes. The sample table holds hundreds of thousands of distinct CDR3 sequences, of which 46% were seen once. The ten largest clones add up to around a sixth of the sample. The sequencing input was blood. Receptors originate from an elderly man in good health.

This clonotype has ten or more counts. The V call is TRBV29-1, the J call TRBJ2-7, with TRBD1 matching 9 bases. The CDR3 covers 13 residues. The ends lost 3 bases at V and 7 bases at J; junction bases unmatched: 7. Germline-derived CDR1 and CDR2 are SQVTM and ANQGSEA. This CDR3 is CSVDLGTGREQYF. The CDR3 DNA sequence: TGCAGCGTTGATCTCGGGACAGGGAGGGAGCAGTACTTC.

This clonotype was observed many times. The CDR3 is CSVEPPLDRAGTDTQYF. The CDR3 region has the DNA TGCAGCGTTGAACCCCCCCTGGACAGGGCGGGAACAGATACGCAGTATTTT. The V call is TRBV29-1, the J call TRBJ2-3; 8 positions agree with TRBD1. Trimming removed 2 bases from V and 3 bases from J; junction bases left unmatched: 13. CDR1 and CDR2 (germline): SQVTM, ANQGSEA. The CDR3 runs to 17 residues.

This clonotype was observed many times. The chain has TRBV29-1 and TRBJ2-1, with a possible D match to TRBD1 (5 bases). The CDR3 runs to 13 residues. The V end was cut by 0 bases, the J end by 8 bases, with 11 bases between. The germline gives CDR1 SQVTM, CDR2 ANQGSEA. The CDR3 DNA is TGCAGCGTTGAAGAGGACATATCGGATGAGCAGTTCTTC. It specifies CSVEEDISDEQFF.

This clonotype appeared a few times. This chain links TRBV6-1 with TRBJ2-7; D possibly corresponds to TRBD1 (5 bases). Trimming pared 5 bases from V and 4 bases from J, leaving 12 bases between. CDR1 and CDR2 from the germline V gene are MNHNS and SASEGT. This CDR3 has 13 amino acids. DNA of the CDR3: TGTGCCAGCAGTATAACACAGGTTTACGAGCAGTACTTC. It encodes CASSITQVYEQYF.

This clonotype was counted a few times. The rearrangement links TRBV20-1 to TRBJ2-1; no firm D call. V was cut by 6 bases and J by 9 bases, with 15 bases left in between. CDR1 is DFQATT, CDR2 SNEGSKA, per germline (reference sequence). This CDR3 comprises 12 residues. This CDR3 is CSALYDNSEQFF. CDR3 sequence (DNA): TGCAGTGCCCTATATGATAACAGTGAGCAGTTCTTC.

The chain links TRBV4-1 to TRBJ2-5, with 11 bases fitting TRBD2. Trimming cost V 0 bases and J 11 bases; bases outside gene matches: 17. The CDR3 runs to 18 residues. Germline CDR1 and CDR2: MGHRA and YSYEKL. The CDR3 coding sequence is TGCGCCAGCAGCCAAGATTATGGGACTAGCGGCTCCTACAATGAGCAGTACTTC. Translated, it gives CASSQDYGTSGSYNEQYF.

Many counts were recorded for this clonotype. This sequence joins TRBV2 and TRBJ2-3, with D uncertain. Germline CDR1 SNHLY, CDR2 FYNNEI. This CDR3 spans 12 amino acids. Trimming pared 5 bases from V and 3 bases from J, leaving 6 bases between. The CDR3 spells CASSWGTDTQYF. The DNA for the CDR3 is TGTGCCAGCAGTTGGGGAACAGATACGCAGTATTTT.

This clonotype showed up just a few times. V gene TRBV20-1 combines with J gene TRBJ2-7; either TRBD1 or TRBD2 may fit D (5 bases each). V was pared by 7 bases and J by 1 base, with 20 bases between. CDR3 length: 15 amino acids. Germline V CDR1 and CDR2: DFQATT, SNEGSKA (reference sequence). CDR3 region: CSVLTGPGLSYEQYF. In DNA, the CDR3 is TGCAGTGTCTTAACGGGGCCGGGGCTTTCCTACGAGCAGTACTTC.

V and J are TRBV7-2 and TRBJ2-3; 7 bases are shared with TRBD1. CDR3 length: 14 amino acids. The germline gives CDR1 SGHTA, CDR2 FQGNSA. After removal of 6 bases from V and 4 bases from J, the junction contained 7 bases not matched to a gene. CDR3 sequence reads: CASSARQGADTQYF. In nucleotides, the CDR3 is TGTGCCAGCAGTGCTAGGCAGGGGGCAGATACGCAGTATTTT.

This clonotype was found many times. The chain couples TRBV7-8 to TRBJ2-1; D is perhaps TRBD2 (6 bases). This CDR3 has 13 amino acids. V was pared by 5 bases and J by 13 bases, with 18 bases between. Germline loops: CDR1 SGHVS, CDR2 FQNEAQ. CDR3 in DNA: TGTGCCAGCAGCATTTCTAGCGTCACGGTACAGTTCTTC. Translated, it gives CASSISSVTVQFF. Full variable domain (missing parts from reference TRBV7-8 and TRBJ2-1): GAGVSQSPRYKVAKRGQDVALRCDPISGHVSLFWYQQALGQGPEFLTYFQNEAQLDKSGLPSDRFFAERPEGSVSTLKIQRTQQEDSAVYLCASSISSVTVQFFGPGTRLTVL.

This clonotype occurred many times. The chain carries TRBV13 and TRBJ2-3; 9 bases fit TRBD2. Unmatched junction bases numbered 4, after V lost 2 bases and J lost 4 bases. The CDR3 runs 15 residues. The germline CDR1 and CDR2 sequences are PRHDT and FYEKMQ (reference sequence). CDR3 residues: CASSLRAGGPDTQYF. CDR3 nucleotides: TGTGCCAGCAGCTTAAGAGCGGGAGGCCCAGATACGCAGTATTTT.

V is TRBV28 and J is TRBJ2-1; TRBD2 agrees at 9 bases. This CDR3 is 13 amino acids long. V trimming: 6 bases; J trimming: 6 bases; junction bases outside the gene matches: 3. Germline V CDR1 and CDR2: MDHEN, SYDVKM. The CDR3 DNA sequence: TGTGCCAGCAGGGCGGGAGGGATCAATGAGCAGTTCTTC. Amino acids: CASRAGGINEQFF. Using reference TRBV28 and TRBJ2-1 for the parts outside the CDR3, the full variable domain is DVKVTQSSRYLVKRTGEKVFLECVQDMDHENMFWYRQDPGLGLRLIYFSYDVKMKEKGDIPEGYSVSREKKERFSLILESASTNQTSMYLCASRAGGINEQFFGPGTRLTVL.

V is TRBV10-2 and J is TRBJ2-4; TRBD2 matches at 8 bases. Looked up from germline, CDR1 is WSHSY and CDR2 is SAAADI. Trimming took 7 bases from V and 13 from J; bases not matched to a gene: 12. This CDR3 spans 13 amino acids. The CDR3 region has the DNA TGCGCCAGCACTAGCGGGCCCGCTGTAGAGCAGTACTTC. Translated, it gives CASTSGPAVEQYF.

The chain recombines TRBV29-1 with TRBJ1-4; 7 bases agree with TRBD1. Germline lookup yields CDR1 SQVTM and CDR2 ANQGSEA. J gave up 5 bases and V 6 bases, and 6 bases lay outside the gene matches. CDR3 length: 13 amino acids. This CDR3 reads CSVGGQPNEKLFF. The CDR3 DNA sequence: TGCAGCGTGGGGGGACAGCCGAATGAAAAACTGTTTTTT. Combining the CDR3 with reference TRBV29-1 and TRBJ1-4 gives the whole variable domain SAVISQKPSRDICQRGTSLTIQCQVDSQVTMMFWYRQQPGQSLTLIATANQGSEATYESGFVIDKFPISRPNLTFSTLTVSNMSPEDSSIYLCSVGGQPNEKLFFGSGTQLSVL.

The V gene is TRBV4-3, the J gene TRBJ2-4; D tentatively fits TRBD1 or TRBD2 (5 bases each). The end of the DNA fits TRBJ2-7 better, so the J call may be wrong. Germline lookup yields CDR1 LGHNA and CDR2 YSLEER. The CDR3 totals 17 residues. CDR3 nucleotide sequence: TGCGCCAGCAGCCAAGATACGGGACCAGCGAGGGGCTACGAGCAGTACTTC. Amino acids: CASSQDTGPARGYEQYF.

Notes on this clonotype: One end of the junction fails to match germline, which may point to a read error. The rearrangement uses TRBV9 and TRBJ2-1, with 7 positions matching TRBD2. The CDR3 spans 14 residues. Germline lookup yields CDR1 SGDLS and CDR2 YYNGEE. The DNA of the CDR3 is TGTGCCGGCAGCGCCGGGGGAGGGAAGAATGAGCAGTTCTTC. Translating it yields CAGSAGGGKNEQFF.

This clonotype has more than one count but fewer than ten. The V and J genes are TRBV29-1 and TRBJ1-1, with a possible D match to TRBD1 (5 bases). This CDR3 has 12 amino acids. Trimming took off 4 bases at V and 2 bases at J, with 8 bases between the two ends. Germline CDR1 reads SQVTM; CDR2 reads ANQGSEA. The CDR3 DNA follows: TGCAGCGTTGCCAGGGCCAACACTGAAGCTTTCTTT. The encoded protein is CSVARANTEAFF.

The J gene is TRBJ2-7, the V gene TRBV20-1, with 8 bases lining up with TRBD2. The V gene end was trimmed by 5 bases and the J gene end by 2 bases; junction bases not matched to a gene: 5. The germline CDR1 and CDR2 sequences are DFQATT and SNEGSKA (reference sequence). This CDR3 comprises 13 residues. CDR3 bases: TGCAGTGCTGCCGGGGGGGTCACCTACGAGCAGTACTTC. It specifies CSAAGGVTYEQYF.

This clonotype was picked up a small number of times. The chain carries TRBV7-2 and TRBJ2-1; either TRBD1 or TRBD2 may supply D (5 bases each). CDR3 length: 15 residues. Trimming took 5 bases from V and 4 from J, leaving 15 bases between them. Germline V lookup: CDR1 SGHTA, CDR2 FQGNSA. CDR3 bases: TGTGCCAGCAGCCCCCAGGCCGGGGCTTACAATGAGCAGTTCTTC. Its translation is CASSPQAGAYNEQFF.

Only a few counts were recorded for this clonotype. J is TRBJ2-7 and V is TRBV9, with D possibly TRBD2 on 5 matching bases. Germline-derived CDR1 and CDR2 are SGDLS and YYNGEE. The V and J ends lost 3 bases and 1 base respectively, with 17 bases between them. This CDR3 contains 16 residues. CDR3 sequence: CASSGGRRAASYEQYF. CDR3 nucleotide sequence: TGTGCCAGCAGCGGAGGGAGACGAGCGGCGTCCTACGAGCAGTACTTC.

The CDR3 DNA sequence: TGCAGCGTTGAAGTATACGAAGAGACCCAGTACTTC. Amino acids: CSVEVYEETQYF. The chain recombines TRBV29-1 with TRBJ2-5, with D unclear. CDR1 SQVTM and CDR2 ANQGSEA come from the germline V gene. Between the trimmed V and J ends, which lost 1 base and 3 bases, there was a span of 6 bases. The CDR3 is 12 residues long.

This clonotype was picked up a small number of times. The CDR3 sequence: CSAKEAWGEQYF. The DNA of the CDR3 is TGCAGTGCTAAGGAAGCGTGGGGCGAGCAGTACTTC. The chain couples TRBV20-1 to TRBJ2-7, with D uncertain. Between the trimmed V and J ends, which lost 4 bases and 6 bases, there was a span of 13 bases. Germline CDR1 is DFQATT and CDR2 is SNEGSKA (reference sequence). The CDR3 runs 12 residues.

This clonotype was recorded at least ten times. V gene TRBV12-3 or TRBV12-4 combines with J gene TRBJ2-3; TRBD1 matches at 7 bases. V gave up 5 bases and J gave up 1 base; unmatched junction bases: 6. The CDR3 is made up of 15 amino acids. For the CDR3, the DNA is TGTGCCAGCAGTCCCTGGACAGGCCGCACAGATACGCAGTATTTT. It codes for CASSPWTGRTDTQYF.

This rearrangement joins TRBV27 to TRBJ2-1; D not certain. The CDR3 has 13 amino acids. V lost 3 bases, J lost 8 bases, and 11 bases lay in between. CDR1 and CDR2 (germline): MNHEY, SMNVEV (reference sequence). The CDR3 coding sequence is TGTGCCAGCAGTTTCAGGCCCTTCGATGAGCAGTTCTTC. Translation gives CASSFRPFDEQFF.

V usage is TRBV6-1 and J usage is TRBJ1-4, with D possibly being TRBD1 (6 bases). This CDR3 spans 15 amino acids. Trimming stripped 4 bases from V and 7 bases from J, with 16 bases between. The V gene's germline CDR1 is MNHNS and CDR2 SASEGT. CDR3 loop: CASSGGQKAIEKLFF. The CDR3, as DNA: TGTGCCAGCAGTGGAGGACAGAAAGCTATTGAAAAACTGTTTTTT.

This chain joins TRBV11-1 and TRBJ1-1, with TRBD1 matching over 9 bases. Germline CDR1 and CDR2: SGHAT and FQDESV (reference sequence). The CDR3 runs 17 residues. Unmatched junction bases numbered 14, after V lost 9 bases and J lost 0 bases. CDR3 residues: CASEEQGAARMNTEAFF. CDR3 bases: TGTGCCAGTGAGGAACAGGGGGCCGCCCGAATGAACACTGAAGCTTTCTTT.